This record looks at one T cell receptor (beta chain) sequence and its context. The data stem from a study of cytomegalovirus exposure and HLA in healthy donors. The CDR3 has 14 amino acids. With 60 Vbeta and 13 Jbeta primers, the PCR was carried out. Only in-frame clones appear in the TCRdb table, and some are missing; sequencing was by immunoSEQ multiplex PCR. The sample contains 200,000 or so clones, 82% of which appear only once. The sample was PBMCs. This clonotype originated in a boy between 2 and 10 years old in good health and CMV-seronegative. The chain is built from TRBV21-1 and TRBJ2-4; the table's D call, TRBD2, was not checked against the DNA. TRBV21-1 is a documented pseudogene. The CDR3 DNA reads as TGTGCCAGCAGCAAAACGGCGGGGTGCGACATTCAGTACTTC. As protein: CASSKTAGCDIQYF.